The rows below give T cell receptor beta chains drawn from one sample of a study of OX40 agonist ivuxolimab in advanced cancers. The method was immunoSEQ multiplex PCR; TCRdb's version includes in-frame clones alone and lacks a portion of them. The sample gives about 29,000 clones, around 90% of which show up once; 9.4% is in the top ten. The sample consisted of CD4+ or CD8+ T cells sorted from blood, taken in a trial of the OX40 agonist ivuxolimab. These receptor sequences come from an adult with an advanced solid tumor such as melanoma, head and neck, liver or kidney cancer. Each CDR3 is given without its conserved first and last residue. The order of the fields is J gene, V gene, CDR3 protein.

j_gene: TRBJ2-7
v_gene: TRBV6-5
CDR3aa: ASSYAPSHEQY

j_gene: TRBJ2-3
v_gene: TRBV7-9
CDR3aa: ASSSSGFTDTQY

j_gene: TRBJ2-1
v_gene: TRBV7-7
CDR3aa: ASSLGQGDEQF

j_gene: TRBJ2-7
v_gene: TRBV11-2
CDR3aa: ASNLDRVVSYEQY

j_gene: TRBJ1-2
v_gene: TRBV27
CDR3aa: ASSFQGELGYT

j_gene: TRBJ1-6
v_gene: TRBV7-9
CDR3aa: ASSGPRDRGRNSPLH

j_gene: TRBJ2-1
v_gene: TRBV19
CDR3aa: ASSTPGGYNEQF

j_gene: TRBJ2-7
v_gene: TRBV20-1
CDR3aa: SASGSGQY

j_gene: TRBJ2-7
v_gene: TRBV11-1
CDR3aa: ASSFRDYEQY

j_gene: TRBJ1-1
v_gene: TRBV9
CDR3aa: ASSATGTLGWDTEAF

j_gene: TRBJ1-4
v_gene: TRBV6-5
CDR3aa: ASSYSPDPEGKLF

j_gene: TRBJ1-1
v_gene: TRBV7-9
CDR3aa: ASSPGRANTEAF

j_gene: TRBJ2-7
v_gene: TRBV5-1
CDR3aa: ASSIFTGDQQY

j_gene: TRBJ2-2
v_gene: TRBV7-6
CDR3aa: ASSLAAGASTGELF

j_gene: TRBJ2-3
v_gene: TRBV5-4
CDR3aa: ASSRVGIAADTQY

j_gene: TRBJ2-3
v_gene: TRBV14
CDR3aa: ASSQDETSRYTDTQY

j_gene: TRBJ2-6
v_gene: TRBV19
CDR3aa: ASSIPDSGANVLT

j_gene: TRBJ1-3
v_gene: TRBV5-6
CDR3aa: ASSGLENTIY

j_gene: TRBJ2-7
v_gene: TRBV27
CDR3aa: ASSVTSGRVYEQY

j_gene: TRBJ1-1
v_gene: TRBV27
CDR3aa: ASSFHLQGYTEAF

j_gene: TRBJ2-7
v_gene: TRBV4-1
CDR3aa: ASSHRGSTYEQY

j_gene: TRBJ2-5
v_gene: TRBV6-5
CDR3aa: ASSLVGEGETQY

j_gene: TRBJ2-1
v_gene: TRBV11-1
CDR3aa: ASSLGSGSNEQF

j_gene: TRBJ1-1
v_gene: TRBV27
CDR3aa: ASNPAGQGNTEAF

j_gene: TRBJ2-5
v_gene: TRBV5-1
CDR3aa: ASRPPREETQY

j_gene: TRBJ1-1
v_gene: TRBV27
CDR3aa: ASSLLTQASLSEAF

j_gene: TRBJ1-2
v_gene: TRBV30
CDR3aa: AWQLFYGYT

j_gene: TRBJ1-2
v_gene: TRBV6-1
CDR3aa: AGRTGGGGYT

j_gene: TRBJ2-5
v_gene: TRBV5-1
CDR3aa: ASSLEEAGGWETQY

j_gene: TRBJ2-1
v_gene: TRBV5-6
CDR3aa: ASSFWTDSYNEQF

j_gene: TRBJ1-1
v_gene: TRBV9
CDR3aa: ASSVSSLGPDAEAF

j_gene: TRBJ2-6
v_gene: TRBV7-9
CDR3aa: ASSSPGGGGLSGANVLT

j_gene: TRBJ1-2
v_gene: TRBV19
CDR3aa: ASRLGNYGYT